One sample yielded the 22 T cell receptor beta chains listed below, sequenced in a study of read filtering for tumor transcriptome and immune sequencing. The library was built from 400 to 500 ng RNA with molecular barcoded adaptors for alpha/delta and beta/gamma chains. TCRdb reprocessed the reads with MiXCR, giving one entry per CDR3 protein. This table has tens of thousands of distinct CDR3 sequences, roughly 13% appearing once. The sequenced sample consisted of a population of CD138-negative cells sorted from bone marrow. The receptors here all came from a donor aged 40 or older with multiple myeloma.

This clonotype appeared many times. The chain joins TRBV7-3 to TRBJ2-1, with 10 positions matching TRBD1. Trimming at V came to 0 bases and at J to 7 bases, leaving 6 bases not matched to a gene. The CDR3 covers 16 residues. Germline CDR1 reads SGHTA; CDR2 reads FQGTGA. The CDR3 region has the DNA TGTGCCAGCAGCTTAACCTCCGGGACAGGGGATAATGAGCAGTTCTTC. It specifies CASSLTSGTGDNEQFF.

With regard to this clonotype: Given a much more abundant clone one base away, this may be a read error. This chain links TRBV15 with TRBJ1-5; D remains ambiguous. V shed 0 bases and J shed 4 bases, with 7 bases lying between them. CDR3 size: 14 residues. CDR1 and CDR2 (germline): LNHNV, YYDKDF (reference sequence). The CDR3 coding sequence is TGTGCCACCAGCAGAGAATCCCTAAATCAGCCCCAGCATTTT. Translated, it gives CATSRESLNQPQHF.

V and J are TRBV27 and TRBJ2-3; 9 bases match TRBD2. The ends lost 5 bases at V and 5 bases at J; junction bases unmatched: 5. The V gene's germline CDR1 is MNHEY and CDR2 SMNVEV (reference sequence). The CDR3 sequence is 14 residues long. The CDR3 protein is CASSPRTSVDTQYF. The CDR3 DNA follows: TGTGCCAGCAGTCCTCGGACTAGCGTAGATACGCAGTATTTT.

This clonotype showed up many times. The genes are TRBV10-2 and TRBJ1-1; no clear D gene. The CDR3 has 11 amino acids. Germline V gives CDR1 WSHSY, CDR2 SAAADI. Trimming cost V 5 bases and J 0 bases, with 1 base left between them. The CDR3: CASSMNTEAFF. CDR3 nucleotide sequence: TGCGCCAGCAGTATGAACACTGAAGCTTTCTTT.

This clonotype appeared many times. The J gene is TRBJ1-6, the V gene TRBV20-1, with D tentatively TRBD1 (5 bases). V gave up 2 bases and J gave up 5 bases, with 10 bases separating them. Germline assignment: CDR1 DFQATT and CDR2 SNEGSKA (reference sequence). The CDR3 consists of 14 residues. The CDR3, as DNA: TGCAGTGCTAGACAGGGAGTACATAATTCACCCCTCCACTTT. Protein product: CSARQGVHNSPLHF.

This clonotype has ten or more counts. The CDR3 nucleotides read TGTGCCAGCACCCGAAACGCGCAGCACACCGGGGAGCTGTTTTTT. This encodes CASTRNAQHTGELFF. The gene calls are TRBV27 and TRBJ2-2; D remains unclear. CDR1 is MNHEY, CDR2 SMNVEV, per germline (reference sequence). The CDR3 has 15 amino acids. V shed 7 bases and J shed 3 bases, with 15 bases lying between them.

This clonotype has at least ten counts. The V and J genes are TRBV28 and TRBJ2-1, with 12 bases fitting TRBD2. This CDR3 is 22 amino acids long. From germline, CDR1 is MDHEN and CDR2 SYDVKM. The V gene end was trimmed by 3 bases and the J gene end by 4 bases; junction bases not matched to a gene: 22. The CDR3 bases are TGTGCCAGCAGTTTTGGGTTGGGAATCTCAAGGAAGGGACTAGCGGGTTACAATGAGCAGTTCTTC. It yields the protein CASSFGLGISRKGLAGYNEQFF.

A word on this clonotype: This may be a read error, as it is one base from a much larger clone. The CDR3 region is CASSPPTGNQPQHF. In nucleotides, the CDR3 is TGTGCCAGCAGTCCCCCGACAGGCAATCAGCCCCAGCATTTT. This chain links TRBV28 with TRBJ1-5, with D maybe TRBD1 (5 bases). The CDR3 is 14 amino acids. Trimming left V 5 bases short and J 2 bases short, with 10 bases between. Germline loops: CDR1 MDHEN, CDR2 SYDVKM.

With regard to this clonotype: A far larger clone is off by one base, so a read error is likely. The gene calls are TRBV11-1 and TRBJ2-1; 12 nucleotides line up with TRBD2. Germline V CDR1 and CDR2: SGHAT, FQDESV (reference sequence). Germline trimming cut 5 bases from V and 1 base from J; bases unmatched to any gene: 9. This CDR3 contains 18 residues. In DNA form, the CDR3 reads TGTGCCAGCAGCGCCACCGAGACTAGCGGGAGTTCCTACAATGAGCAGTTCTTC. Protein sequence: CASSATETSGSSYNEQFF.

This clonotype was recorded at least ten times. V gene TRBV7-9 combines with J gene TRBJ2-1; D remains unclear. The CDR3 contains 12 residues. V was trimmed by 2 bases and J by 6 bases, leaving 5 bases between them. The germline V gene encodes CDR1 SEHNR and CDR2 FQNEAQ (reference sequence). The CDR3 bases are TGTGCCAGCAGCTTATTAAGCAATGAGCAGTTCTTC. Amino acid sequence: CASSLLSNEQFF.

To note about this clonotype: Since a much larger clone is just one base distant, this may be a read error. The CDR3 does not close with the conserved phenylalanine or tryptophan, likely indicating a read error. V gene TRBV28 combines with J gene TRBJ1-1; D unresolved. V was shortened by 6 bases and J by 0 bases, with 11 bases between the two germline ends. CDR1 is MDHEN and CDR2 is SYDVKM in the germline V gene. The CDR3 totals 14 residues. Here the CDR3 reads CASSLAQVNTEAFS. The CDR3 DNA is TGTGCCAGCAGCCTTGCCCAAGTGAACACTGAAGCTTTCTCT.

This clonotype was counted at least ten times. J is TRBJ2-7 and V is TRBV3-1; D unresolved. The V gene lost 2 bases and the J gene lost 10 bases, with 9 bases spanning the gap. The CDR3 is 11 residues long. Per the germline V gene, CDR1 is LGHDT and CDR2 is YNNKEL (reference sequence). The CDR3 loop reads CASSQKTRQYF. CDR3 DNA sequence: TGTGCCAGCAGCCAAAAGACGCGACAGTACTTC.

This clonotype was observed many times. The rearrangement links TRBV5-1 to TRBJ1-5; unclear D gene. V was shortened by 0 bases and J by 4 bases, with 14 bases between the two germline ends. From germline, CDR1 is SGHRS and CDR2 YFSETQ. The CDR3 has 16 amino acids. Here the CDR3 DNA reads TGCGCCAGCAGCTTGGGGGGTGGGGTTGGAAATCAGCCCCAGCATTTT. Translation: CASSLGGGVGNQPQHF.

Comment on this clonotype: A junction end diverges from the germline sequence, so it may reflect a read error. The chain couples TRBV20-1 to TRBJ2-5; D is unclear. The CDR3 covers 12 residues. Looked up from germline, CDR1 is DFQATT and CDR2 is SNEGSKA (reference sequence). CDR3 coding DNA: TGCAGTGCGTGGGGTCAACAAGAGACGCAGTACTTC. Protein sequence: CSAWGQQETQYF.

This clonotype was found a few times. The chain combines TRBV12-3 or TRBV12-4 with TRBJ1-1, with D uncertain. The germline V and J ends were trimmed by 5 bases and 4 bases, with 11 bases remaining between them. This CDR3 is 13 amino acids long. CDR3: CASSPIEGTEAFF. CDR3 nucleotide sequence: TGTGCCAGCAGTCCCATCGAGGGCACTGAAGCTTTCTTT.

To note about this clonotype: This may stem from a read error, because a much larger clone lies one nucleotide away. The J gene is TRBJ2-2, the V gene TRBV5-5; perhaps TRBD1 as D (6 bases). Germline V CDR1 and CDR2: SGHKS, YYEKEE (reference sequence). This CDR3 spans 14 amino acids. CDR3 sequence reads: CAGSFGQSTGELFF. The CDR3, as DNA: TGTGCCGGCAGCTTCGGACAGTCCACCGGGGAGCTGTTTTTT. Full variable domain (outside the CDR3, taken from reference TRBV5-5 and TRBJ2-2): DAGVTQSPTHLIKTRGQQVTLRCSPISGHKSVSWYQQVLGQGPQFIFQYYEKEERGRGNFPDRFSARQFPNYSSELNVNALLLGDSALYLCAGSFGQSTGELFFGEGSRLTVL.

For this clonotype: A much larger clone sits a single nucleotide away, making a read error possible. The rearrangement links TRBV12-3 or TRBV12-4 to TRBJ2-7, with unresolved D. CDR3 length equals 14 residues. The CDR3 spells CASSLRHTEYEQHF. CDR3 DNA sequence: TGTGCCAGCAGTTTACGACATACGGAGTACGAGCAGCACTTC.

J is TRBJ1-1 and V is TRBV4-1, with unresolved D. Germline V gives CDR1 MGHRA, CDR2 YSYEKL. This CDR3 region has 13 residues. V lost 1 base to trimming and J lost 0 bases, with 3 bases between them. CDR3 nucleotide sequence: TGCGCCAGCAGCCAAGTTATGAACACTGAAGCTTTCTTT. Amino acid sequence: CASSQVMNTEAFF.

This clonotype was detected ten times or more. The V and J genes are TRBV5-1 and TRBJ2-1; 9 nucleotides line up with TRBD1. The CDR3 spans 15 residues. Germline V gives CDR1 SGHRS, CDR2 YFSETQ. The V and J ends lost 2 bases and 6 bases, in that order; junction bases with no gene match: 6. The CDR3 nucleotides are TGCGCCAGCAGCTTTGGGACAGGGAGATCCAATGAGCAGTTCTTC. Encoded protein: CASSFGTGRSNEQFF.

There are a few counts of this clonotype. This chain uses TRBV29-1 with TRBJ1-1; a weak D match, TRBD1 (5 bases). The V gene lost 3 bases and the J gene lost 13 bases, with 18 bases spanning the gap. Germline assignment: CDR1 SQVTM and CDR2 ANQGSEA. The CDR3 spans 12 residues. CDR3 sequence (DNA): TGCAGCGTTGAGGGGGTGAACACTGAGGTTTTCTTT. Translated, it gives CSVEGVNTEVFF.

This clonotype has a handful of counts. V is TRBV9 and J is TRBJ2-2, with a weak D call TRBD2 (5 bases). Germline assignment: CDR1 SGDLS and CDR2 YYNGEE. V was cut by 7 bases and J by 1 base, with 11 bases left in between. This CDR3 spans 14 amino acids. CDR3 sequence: CASRGLLNTGELFF. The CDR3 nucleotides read TGTGCCAGCCGCGGACTTCTGAACACCGGGGAGCTGTTTTTT.

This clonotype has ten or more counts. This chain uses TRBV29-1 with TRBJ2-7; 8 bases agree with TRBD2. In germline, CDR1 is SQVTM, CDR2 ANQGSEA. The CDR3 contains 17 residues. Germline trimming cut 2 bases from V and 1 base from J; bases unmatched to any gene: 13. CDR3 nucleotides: TGCAGCGTTGAAACAAGCGGGGGACCTGAGCTGTCCTACGAGCAGTACTTC. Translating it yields CSVETSGGPELSYEQYF.